The 8 T cell receptor beta chains below all came from one sample that was sequenced in a study of cytomegalovirus exposure and HLA in healthy donors. PCR was performed using 60 Vbeta and 13 Jbeta primers. Repertoires were generated with immunoSEQ multiplex PCR, while TCRdb's copy carries only in-frame clones and drops some. The table includes around 120,000 clones, about four fifths detected once. Material: PBMCs. The receptors were sampled from a woman in her thirties or forties in good health and CMV-seronegative.

This chain uses TRBV5-6 with TRBJ2-7; 7 bases are a match to TRBD2. Germline CDR1 SGHDT, CDR2 YYEEEE. This CDR3 is 15 amino acids long. Trimming took 7 bases from V and 5 from J; bases not matched to a gene: 15. CDR3 in DNA: TGTGCCAGCCTTTTAGCGGGCTCTCCGGTCGACGAGCAGTACTTC. Its translation: CASLLAGSPVDEQYF.

The chain joins TRBV28 to TRBJ1-1; 9 bases are a match to TRBD1. This CDR3 has 11 residues. Germline V gene lookup returns CDR1 MDHEN and CDR2 SYDVKM. Trimming at V came to 5 bases and at J to 8 bases, leaving 0 bases not matched to a gene. The CDR3 reads CASSDRGEAFF. The CDR3 nucleotides are TGTGCCAGCAGTGACAGGGGGGAAGCTTTCTTT.

Only a few counts were recorded for this clone. V is TRBV5-1 and J is TRBJ2-1; tentative D call: TRBD1 (6 bases). The CDR3 totals 16 residues. V was clipped by 4 bases and J by 4 bases, with 18 bases between them. Germline V lookup: CDR1 SGHRS, CDR2 YFSETQ. DNA for the CDR3: TGCGCCAGCAGCGTACAGGGCTCGCCCGCTTACAATGAGCAGTTCTTC. It specifies CASSVQGSPAYNEQFF.

The genes are TRBV5-1 and TRBJ2-3; D might be TRBD2 (6 bases). Trimming removed 0 bases at V and 6 bases at J, with 11 bases between. CDR3 length: 14 residues. CDR1 is SGHRS, CDR2 YFSETQ, per germline. In DNA form, the CDR3 reads TGCGCCAGCAGCTTGGAGGCTGGAGGGGATACGCAGTATTTT. This sequence encodes CASSLEAGGDTQYF.

The chain is built from TRBV5-4 and TRBJ2-6; 7 bases line up with TRBD1. The CDR3 extends over 17 amino acids. J lost 4 bases, V lost 7 bases, and 14 bases had no gene match. Germline V lookup: CDR1 SGHNT, CDR2 YYREEE (reference sequence). The CDR3 sequence: CASDAGGRLGGANVLTF. CDR3 DNA sequence: TGTGCCAGCGACGCAGGGGGTCGGCTTGGCGGGGCCAACGTCCTGACTTTC.

This chain connects TRBV7-6 to TRBJ2-7, with 7 bases fitting TRBD1. Germline CDR1 and CDR2: SGHVS and FNYEAQ. The CDR3 extends over 15 amino acids. Losses at the gene ends were 1 base for V and 4 bases for J; bases not matched to a gene: 7. The DNA of the CDR3 is TGTGCCAGCAGCTTAGAGATGGGGACAGCTTACGAGCAGTACTTC. Amino acid sequence: CASSLEMGTAYEQYF. Complete variable domain (other parts from reference TRBV7-6 and TRBJ2-7): GAGVSQSPRYKVTKRGQDVALRCDPISGHVSLYWYRQALGQGPEFLTYFNYEAQQDKSGLPNDRFSAERPEGSISTLTIQRTEQRDSAMYRCASSLEMGTAYEQYFGPGTRLTVT.

The chain combines TRBV10-3 with TRBJ2-5, with 7 bases matching TRBD1. The CDR3 is made up of 14 amino acids. Germline values: CDR1 ENHRY, CDR2 SYGVKD. The junction had 8 bases not matched to a gene; V was cut back by 5 bases and J by 5 bases. CDR3 in amino acids: CAISRQGSLETQYF. For the CDR3, the DNA is TGTGCCATCAGTCGACAGGGAAGTTTGGAGACCCAGTACTTC.

As to this clone: The same CDR3 is also encoded by other DNA sequences in this sample. The CDR3 sequence: CASSTQTGTYEQYF. Written as DNA, the CDR3 is TGTGCCAGTAGTACCCAGACGGGAACCTACGAGCAGTACTTC. The chain links TRBV19 to TRBJ2-7, with a possible D match to TRBD2 (5 bases). There are 14 residues in the CDR3. The ends were cut back, 4 bases at V and 2 bases at J, with 12 bases in the middle. The germline V gene encodes CDR1 LNHDA and CDR2 SQIVND (reference sequence).